A single T cell receptor beta chain is shown here with its context. All of the donors resided in Nashville, Tennessee, and each was a Caucasian adult. CD45RA+ naive and CD45RA-negative memory subsets were separated from CD4+ cells. The sample is drawn from a study of shared clonotypes between healthy human individuals. Roughly 200 ng DNA, about 30,000 T cell genomes, went into each sorted-subset replicate PCR. Clones were read by immunoSEQ multiplex PCR, and TCRdb kept only the in-frame ones, dropping some. Altogether millions of clones are present, around 94% being singletons, with the ten largest covering over 0.12%. CDR1 and CDR2 (germline): ENHRY, SYGVKD. The CDR3 is 19 residues long. V lost 0 bases and J 0 bases, leaving 18 bases between the germline ends.

The sequencing input was naive CD4+ T cells sorted from blood. Regarding subset: CD45RA+ positively selected. The receptor comes from a man between 18 and 35 years old in good health. The genes are TRBV10-3 and TRBJ1-5; D remains unclear. CDR3 in amino acids: CAISESRAGITGSNQPQHF. CDR3 DNA sequence: TGTGCCATCAGTGAGTCGAGGGCAGGTATTACCGGTAGCAATCAGCCCCAGCATTTT.